This record looks at one T cell receptor beta chain sequence and its context. The data were taken from a study of blood T cell repertoires in COVID-19. Study information: COVID-19 samples collected from the United States, Italy and Spain covered acute and convalescent phases. PBMCs, B-cell-depleted T cells, or T cells provided the cDNA or gDNA that made up the material.

The junction had 5 bases not matched to a gene; V was cut back by 6 bases and J by 0 bases. Per the germline V gene, CDR1 is KGHSH and CDR2 is LQKENI. CDR3 length equals 15 residues. In the study's own analysis: Nucleated cell number was recorded as an estimate derived from reference gene primer amplification. TCRdb's copy holds only in-frame clones and misses some; the assay was immunoSEQ multiplex PCR. The V and J calls and clone size were taken over from that table, and D and trimming were inferred from the DNA. Here the sample spans about 200,000 clones, roughly 88% being singletons. This chain links TRBV18 with TRBJ1-5, with 7 bases that match TRBD1. Specimen: peripheral blood. The receptor's source is a human donor in a cohort sampled during active COVID-19. The CDR3: CASSLGQDSNQPQHF. The CDR3 DNA sequence: TGTGCCAGCTCCCTCGGACAGGATAGCAATCAGCCCCAGCATTTT.